This passage covers 25 T cell receptor beta chains from one sample sequenced in a study of shared clonotypes between healthy human individuals. TCRdb's table, derived via immunoSEQ multiplex PCR, lists solely in-frame clones and lacks some. The sample shows 950,000 to 1,300,000 clones, about 75% of them seen only once. Sequencing was carried out using memory CD4+ T cells sorted from blood. Subset: CD45RA-negative fraction. The receptors were gathered from a man younger than 35 in good health.

The gene calls are TRBV7-2 and TRBJ2-3; TRBD2 aligns across 13 bases. This CDR3 has 15 amino acids. V dropped 5 bases and J dropped 5; count of bases not matched to a gene: 4. Germline lookup yields CDR1 SGHTA and CDR2 FQGNSA. The CDR3 DNA reads as TGTGCCAGCAGCCGACTAGCGGGAGGTGTAGATACGCAGTATTTT. It is translated as CASSRLAGGVDTQYF.

The genes are TRBV19 and TRBJ1-6, with D uncertain. In germline, CDR1 is LNHDA, CDR2 SQIVND (reference sequence). Trimming removed 3 bases from V and 9 bases from J, with 12 bases in between. The CDR3 has 14 residues. The DNA of the CDR3 is TGTGCCAGTAGTATGGGTGGGCTAGGTTCACCCCTCCACTTT. It is translated as CASSMGGLGSPLHF.

This clone was detected only once. The V and J genes are TRBV30 and TRBJ2-7; D is possibly TRBD2 (6 bases). This CDR3 region has 14 residues. The V and J ends lost 4 bases and 7 bases respectively, with 20 bases between them. CDR1 is GTSNPN, CDR2 SVGIG, per germline (reference sequence). The CDR3 loop is CAWIQTGVTGEQYF. The CDR3 nucleotides read TGTGCCTGGATCCAGACGGGAGTGACTGGTGAGCAGTACTTC.

The chain uses TRBV5-1 and TRBJ2-1; no clear D gene. This CDR3 is built from 14 residues. V was clipped by 0 bases and J by 6 bases, with 10 bases between them. Per germline, CDR1 SGHRS and CDR2 YFSETQ. The CDR3 DNA reads TGCGCCAGCAGCTTGGGACGGTTGGGCAATGAGCAGTTCTTC. It codes for CASSLGRLGNEQFF.

Notes on this clone: This sample includes further DNA sequences coding for the same CDR3. The chain recombines TRBV6-6 with TRBJ2-7, with D uncertain. Germline CDR1 is MNHNY and CDR2 is SVGAGI (reference sequence). This CDR3 has 11 residues. With 4 bases removed from V and 3 bases from J, the gap between germline ends came to 4 bases. CDR3 nucleotide sequence: TGTGCCAGCAGTTCGAACTACGAGCAGTACTTC. Translating it yields CASSSNYEQYF.

Concerning this clone itself: The same CDR3 can be traced to other DNA sequences in this sample. The chain uses TRBV28 and TRBJ1-4; D unresolved. Trimming cost V 3 bases and J 0 bases, with 8 bases left between them. The length of the CDR3 is 15 residues. Germline V lookup: CDR1 MDHEN, CDR2 SYDVKM. CDR3 in amino acids: CASSFRRATNEKLFF. As DNA, the CDR3 is TGTGCCAGCAGTTTCCGGAGAGCAACTAATGAAAAACTGTTTTTT.

The chain joins TRBV6-1 to TRBJ1-5, with D possibly matching TRBD1 (6 bases). Deletions cut 7 bases from V and 6 bases from J, with 16 bases between. The CDR3 has 14 residues. Looked up from germline, CDR1 is MNHNS and CDR2 is SASEGT. This chain's CDR3 is CASTEQGRAQPQHF. CDR3 bases: TGTGCCAGCACGGAGCAGGGGAGAGCTCAGCCCCAGCATTTT.

The V and J genes are TRBV30 and TRBJ2-1, with 13 bases identical to TRBD2. The length of the CDR3 is 17 residues. Germline V CDR1 and CDR2: GTSNPN, SVGIG (reference sequence). Trimming at V came to 0 bases and at J to 5 bases, leaving 7 bases not matched to a gene. CDR3 amino acids: CAWSVRSTSGGNNEQFF. DNA of the CDR3: TGTGCCTGGAGTGTACGCTCGACTAGCGGGGGGAACAATGAGCAGTTCTTC.

The chain employs TRBV9 and TRBJ2-1; tentatively, D is TRBD1 (6 bases). Deletions cut 5 bases from V and 1 base from J, with 10 bases between. The CDR3 sequence is 14 residues long. Germline assignment: CDR1 SGDLS and CDR2 YYNGEE. The CDR3 loop is CASSTGFSYNEQFF. In nucleotides, the CDR3 is TGTGCCAGCAGTACAGGGTTTTCCTACAATGAGCAGTTCTTC.

The V and J genes are TRBV11-1 and TRBJ2-2; 8 bases match TRBD1. The CDR3 has 14 residues. In germline, CDR1 is SGHAT, CDR2 FQDESV (reference sequence). V lost 3 bases, J lost 6 bases, and 3 bases stayed unmatched. In nucleotides, the CDR3 is TGTGCCAGCAGCTTGGACAGGGTAGCCGGGGAGCTGTTTTTT. Translated, it gives CASSLDRVAGELFF.

Many counts were recorded for this clone. The rearrangement joins TRBV6-1 to TRBJ2-4, with 10 bases that match TRBD1. Looked up from germline, CDR1 is MNHNS and CDR2 is SASEGT. V gave up 8 bases and J gave up 6 bases; unmatched junction bases: 7. The CDR3 sequence is 14 residues long. CDR3: CASWTGQGINIQYF. CDR3 nucleotides: TGTGCCAGCTGGACGGGACAGGGGATAAACATTCAGTACTTC.

This clone has more than one count but fewer than ten. The chain couples TRBV27 to TRBJ1-3, with TRBD1 matching 8 bases. Germline V gene sequence: CDR1 MNHEY, CDR2 SMNVEV (reference sequence). The CDR3 covers 13 residues. V dropped 5 bases and J dropped 8; count of bases not matched to a gene: 5. The DNA of the CDR3 is TGTGCCAGCAGTCAACAGGGGGTAGACACCATATATTTT. Translated: CASSQQGVDTIYF.

The J gene is TRBJ2-7, the V gene TRBV28; tentative D call: TRBD1 (6 bases). CDR3 length: 15 amino acids. V lost 5 bases, J lost 3 bases, and 17 bases lay in between. Germline CDR1 MDHEN, CDR2 SYDVKM. The CDR3 DNA reads TGTGCCAGCAGTGCTCCACGGACAGCACTCTACGAGCAGTACTTC. This codes for CASSAPRTALYEQYF.

This chain uses TRBV5-1 with TRBJ2-5; D gene uncertain. Trimming cost V 9 bases and J 5 bases, with 23 bases left between them. CDR1 SGHRS and CDR2 YFSETQ come from the germline V gene. This CDR3 comprises 15 residues. CDR3 bases: TGCGCCACCAGGAATTGGGCTAGTTCAACGGAGACCCAGTACTTC. Translated, it gives CATRNWASSTETQYF.

This clone was detected only a few times. The chain couples TRBV21-1 to TRBJ2-7; TRBD1 is the table's D call, not checked against the DNA. TRBV21-1 is a documented pseudogene. The CDR3 consists of 14 residues. CDR3 DNA: TGTGCCAGCAGCATCGACAGGGAGGACTACGAGCAGTACTTC. Protein product: CASSIDREDYEQYF.

The chain carries TRBV23-1 and TRBJ1-2, with 9 bases fitting TRBD1. TRBV23-1 is reported as an ORF; its role is uncertain. This CDR3 has 16 amino acids. V gave up 3 bases and J gave up 2 bases; unmatched junction bases: 7. In nucleotides, the CDR3 is TGCGCCAGCAGTCACATACAGGGGGCCTTCAACTATGGCTACACCTTC. Protein sequence: CASSHIQGAFNYGYTF.

The chain couples TRBV27 to TRBJ1-1, with a tentative D call TRBD1 (5 bases). The CDR3 loop spans 14 amino acids. Per germline, CDR1 MNHEY and CDR2 SMNVEV (reference sequence). The V gene lost 5 bases and the J gene lost 7 bases, with 17 bases spanning the gap. CDR3 nucleotide sequence: TGTGCCAGCAGTCCGCTCGCCGGGGACCTTGAAGCTTTCTTT. Protein sequence: CASSPLAGDLEAFF.

The chain is built from TRBV5-1 and TRBJ2-2, with a possible D match to TRBD2 (5 bases). From germline, CDR1 is SGHRS and CDR2 YFSETQ. Trimming stripped 4 bases from V and 6 bases from J, with 25 bases between. The CDR3 contains 18 residues. CDR3 coding DNA: TGCGCCAGCAGCCACCGGGGTATGGGGATAGAGTCCGCCGGGGAGCTGTTTTTT. Translating gives CASSHRGMGIESAGELFF.

In its sample, this clone was seen a few times. J is TRBJ2-7 and V is TRBV28; D may be TRBD1 (6 bases). The V end lost 3 bases, the J end lost 3 bases, and 15 bases lay between the germline ends. The germline CDR1 and CDR2 sequences are MDHEN and SYDVKM. The CDR3 sequence is 15 residues long. CDR3: CASSFRGIPVYEQYF. The CDR3 nucleotides are TGTGCCAGCAGTTTTAGGGGGATCCCAGTCTACGAGCAGTACTTC.

The V gene is TRBV28, the J gene TRBJ1-5, with D perhaps matching TRBD1 (6 bases). This CDR3 has 16 amino acids. The ends were cut back, 5 bases at V and 2 bases at J, with 16 bases in the middle. Germline CDR1 is MDHEN and CDR2 is SYDVKM. The CDR3 protein is CASSTQGPGGNQPQHF. CDR3 in DNA: TGTGCCAGCAGTACTCAGGGGCCAGGCGGCAATCAGCCCCAGCATTTT.

This clone was detected a few times. The V and J genes are TRBV7-2 and TRBJ2-7; 15 nucleotides line up with TRBD2. CDR1 is SGHTA, CDR2 FQGNSA, per germline. The trim removed 4 bases at V and 2 bases at J, leaving 9 bases unmatched. The CDR3 extends over 18 amino acids. The CDR3 region is CASSSPGLAGGSPYEQYF. Written as DNA, the CDR3 is TGTGCCAGCAGCTCCCCGGGACTAGCGGGAGGCTCCCCCTACGAGCAGTACTTC.

The chain joins TRBV29-1 to TRBJ2-2; possible D gene TRBD2, 5 bases. V lost 7 bases to trimming and J lost 0 bases, with 12 bases between them. The CDR3 consists of 14 residues. Germline assignment: CDR1 SQVTM and CDR2 ANQGSEA. In DNA form, the CDR3 reads TGCAGCGCCTTCGGGCGGGCGAACACCGGGGAGCTGTTTTTT. Its translation: CSAFGRANTGELFF.

This clone appeared a single time. The chain is built from TRBV29-1 and TRBJ2-2; TRBD1 is a possible D gene (6 bases). Germline loops: CDR1 SQVTM, CDR2 ANQGSEA. Trimming took 4 bases from V and 2 from J, leaving 14 bases between them. This CDR3 is 15 amino acids long. The CDR3 DNA reads TGCAGCGTTGGGGGGCAGGTCCTCAACACCGGGGAGCTGTTTTTT. Translation: CSVGGQVLNTGELFF.

This sequence joins TRBV11-1 and TRBJ2-7; no clear D. Trimming took 3 bases from V and 0 from J, leaving 9 bases between them. Germline assignment: CDR1 SGHAT and CDR2 FQDESV (reference sequence). The CDR3 length is 14 residues. The CDR3 spells CASSFVGISYEQYF. In nucleotides, the CDR3 is TGTGCCAGCAGCTTTGTGGGCATCTCCTACGAGCAGTACTTC.

This chain uses TRBV5-3 with TRBJ1-1; maybe TRBD1 (5 bases). TRBV5-3 is an ORF, with its function uncertain. This CDR3 is built from 15 residues. The V end was cut by 6 bases, the J end by 7 bases, with 22 bases between. The CDR3 protein is CARTQRVGQCYEAFF. CDR3 in DNA: TGTGCCAGAACCCAAAGAGTGGGGCAGTGCTATGAAGCTTTCTTT.